The present T cell receptor (beta chain) was sequenced within a study of blood T cell repertoires in COVID-19. At the level of the study: Samples taken during acute and convalescent COVID-19 were collected in the United States, Italy and Spain. Sources were T cells, B-cell-depleted T cells, or PBMCs; the material itself was cDNA or gDNA.

V was shortened by 5 bases and J by 0 bases, with 11 bases between the two germline ends. The CDR3 is made up of 15 amino acids. CDR1 is LGHNA, CDR2 YSLEER, per germline. In the original analysis: Reference gene primer amplification yielded estimated nucleated cell counts. The assay was immunoSEQ multiplex PCR, and TCRdb's table has in-frame clones only and misses some. V and J calls and clone size are copied from that table; D and trimming were computed from the DNA. This table has about 100,000 clones, over 75% appearing once. This clone was counted once. Material: peripheral blood. The chain joins TRBV4-3 to TRBJ2-1; perhaps TRBD1 as D (6 bases). This clonotype was sampled from a man aged 55 to 69 with acute or convalescent COVID-19. CDR3 sequence (DNA): TGCGCCAGCAGCGTACAGGGATACTCCTACAATGAGCAGTTCTTC. Encoded protein: CASSVQGYSYNEQFF.